This TCR beta chain comes out of a study of cytomegalovirus exposure and HLA in healthy donors. Turning to the study itself: Assignment to the Caucasian-associated ancestry cluster applied to around 76% of the approximately 400 genotyped donors. Overall study results and limits: In a later analysis, TCR beta V- and J-gene trimming showed a link to a missense DCLRE1C variant. The listing of 150 to 200 TCR beta chains classed them as cytomegalovirus-associated. In an earlier analysis, most TCR beta V segments were productive about 87% or about 30% of the time.

V dropped 1 base and J dropped 1; count of bases not matched to a gene: 6. CDR3 length: 17 amino acids. Germline V CDR1 and CDR2: SGHTA, FQGNSA. PCR amplification relied on 60 Vbeta primers (plus 13 Jbeta primers). Data came from immunoSEQ multiplex PCR; TCRdb stores just in-frame clones and leaves some out. The sample consists of about 77,000 clones, about four fifths of them appearing once. Comment on this clone: Its target is unknown.

The sample comprised PBMCs. The TCR sequence derives from a man between 40 and 49 years old in good health and CMV-seronegative. The rearrangement uses TRBV7-2 and TRBJ2-5; 10 positions agree with TRBD2. The CDR3 loop reads CASSLGLAGGLQETQYF. The CDR3 coding sequence is TGTGCCAGCAGCTTAGGGTTAGCGGGGGGACTCCAAGAGACCCAGTACTTC.